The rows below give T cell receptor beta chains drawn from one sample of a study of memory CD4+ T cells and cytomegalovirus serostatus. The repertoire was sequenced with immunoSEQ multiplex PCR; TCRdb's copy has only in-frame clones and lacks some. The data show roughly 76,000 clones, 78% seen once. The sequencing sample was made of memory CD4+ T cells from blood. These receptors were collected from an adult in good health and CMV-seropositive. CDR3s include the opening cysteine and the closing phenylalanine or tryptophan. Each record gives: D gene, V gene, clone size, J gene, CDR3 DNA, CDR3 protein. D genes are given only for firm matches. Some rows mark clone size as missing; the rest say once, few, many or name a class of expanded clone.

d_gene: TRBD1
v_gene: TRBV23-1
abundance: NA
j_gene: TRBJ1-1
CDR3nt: TGCGCCAGCATGTCCTGGTGGGACAGGGTAGAGAACACTGAAGCTTTCTTT
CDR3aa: CASMSWWDRVENTEAFF

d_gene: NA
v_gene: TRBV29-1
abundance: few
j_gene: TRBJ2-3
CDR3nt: TGCAGCGTTGAAGAGGGGTCAGATACGCAGTATTTT
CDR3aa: CSVEEGSDTQYF

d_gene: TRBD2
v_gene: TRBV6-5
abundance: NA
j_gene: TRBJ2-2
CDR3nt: TGTGCCAGCACAAGACAGCCTCGGGGGGCCGGGGAGCTGTTTTTT
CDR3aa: CASTRQPRGAGELFF

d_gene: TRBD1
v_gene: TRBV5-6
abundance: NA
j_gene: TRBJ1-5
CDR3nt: TGTGCCAGCAGCTTGGCCGGGACAGGGGGCGTTCAGCCCCAGCATTTT
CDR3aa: CASSLAGTGGVQPQHF

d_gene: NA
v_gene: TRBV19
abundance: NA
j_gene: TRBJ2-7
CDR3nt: TGTGCCAGTAGTCCAGACAGTACCTACGAGCAGTACTTC
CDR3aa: CASSPDSTYEQYF

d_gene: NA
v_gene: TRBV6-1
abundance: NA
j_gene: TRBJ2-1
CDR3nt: TGTGCCAGCAGTGAACAGGTATACAATGAGCAGTTCTTC
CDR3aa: CASSEQVYNEQFF

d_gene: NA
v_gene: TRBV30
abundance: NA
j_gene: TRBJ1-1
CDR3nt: TGTGCCTGGGGTAACATGCCGAACACTGAAGCTTTCTTT
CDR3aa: CAWGNMPNTEAFF

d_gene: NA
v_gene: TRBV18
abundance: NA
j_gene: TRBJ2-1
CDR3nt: TGTGCCAGCTCATCCGACAATGAGCAGTTCTTC
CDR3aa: CASSSDNEQFF

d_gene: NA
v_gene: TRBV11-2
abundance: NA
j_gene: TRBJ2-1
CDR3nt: TGTGCCAGCAGCTTAGAACGCCCACGGGACAATGAGCAGTTCTTC
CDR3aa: CASSLERPRDNEQFF

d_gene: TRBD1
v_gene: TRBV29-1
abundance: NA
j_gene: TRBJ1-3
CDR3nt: TGCAGCGTTACGGGACAGGGGGGAAACACCATATATTTT
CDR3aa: CSVTGQGGNTIYF

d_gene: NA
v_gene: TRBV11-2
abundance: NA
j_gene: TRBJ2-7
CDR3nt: TGTGCCAGCAGCCAAGACATTCCCTCCTACGAGCAGTACTTC
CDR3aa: CASSQDIPSYEQYF

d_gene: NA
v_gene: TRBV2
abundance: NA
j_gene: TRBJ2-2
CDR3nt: TGTGCCAGCAAGAGTGGCAGGTTTGGGGAGCTGTTTTTT
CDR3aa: CASKSGRFGELFF

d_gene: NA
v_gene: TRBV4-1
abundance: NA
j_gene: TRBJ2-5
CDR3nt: TGCGCCAGCAGCCAAAGACTATTCTCATGGGAGACCCAGTACTTC
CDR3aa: CASSQRLFSWETQYF

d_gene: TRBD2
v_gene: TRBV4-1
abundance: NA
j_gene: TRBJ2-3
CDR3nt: TGCGCCAGCAGCTCCCAGACTAGCGGGAACACAGATACGCAGTATTTT
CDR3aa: CASSSQTSGNTDTQYF

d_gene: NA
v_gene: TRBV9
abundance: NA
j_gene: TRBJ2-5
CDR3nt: TGTGCCAGCAGCGCGGGGCGGGTGGAGACCCAGTACTTC
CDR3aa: CASSAGRVETQYF

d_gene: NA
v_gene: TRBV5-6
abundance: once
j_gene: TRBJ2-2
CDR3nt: TGTGCCAGCAGCTCTCCGGGACTGGGGAGCACCGGGGAGCTGTTTTTT
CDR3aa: CASSSPGLGSTGELFF

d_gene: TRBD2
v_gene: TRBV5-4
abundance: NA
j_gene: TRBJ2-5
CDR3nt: TGTGCCAGCACCTCTAGCGGGAGCGGCCAAGAGACCCAGTACTTC
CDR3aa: CASTSSGSGQETQYF

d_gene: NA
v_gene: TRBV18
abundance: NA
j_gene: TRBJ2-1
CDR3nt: TGTGCCAGCTCACCAGAATCTGATGAGCAGTTCTTC
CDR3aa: CASSPESDEQFF

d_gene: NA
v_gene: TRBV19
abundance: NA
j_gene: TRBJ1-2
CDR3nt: TGTGCCAGTAGTATAAGACTGGGACCGAACTATGGCTACACCTTC
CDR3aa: CASSIRLGPNYGYTF

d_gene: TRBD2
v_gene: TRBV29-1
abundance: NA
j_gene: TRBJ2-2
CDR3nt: TGCAGCGTTGGCAGCGGGAGGGGAGCCGGGGAGCTGTTTTTT
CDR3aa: CSVGSGRGAGELFF

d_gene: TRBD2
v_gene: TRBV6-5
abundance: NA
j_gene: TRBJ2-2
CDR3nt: TGTGCCAGCAGTTACGGAGCGGGAGAGGGCGGGGAGCTGTTTTTT
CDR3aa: CASSYGAGEGGELFF

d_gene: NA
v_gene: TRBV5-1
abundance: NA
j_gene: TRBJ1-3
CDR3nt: TGCGCCAGCAGCTTGGGGCACTCTGGAAACACCATATATTTT
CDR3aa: CASSLGHSGNTIYF

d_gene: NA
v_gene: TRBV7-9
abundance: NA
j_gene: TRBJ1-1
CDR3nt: TGTGCCAGCAACCTGGGGGAGATGGCGATGGCTTTCTTT
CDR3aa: CASNLGEMAMAFF

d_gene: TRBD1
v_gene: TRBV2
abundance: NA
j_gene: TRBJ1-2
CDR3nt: TGTGCCAGCAGTGAAAGTCCAGGGGGGGAAGGCTACACCTTC
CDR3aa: CASSESPGGEGYTF

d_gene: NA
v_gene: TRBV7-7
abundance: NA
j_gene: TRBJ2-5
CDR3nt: TGTGCTAGCAGTCCGGACGGCCGGGAGACCCAGTACTTC
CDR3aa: CASSPDGRETQYF

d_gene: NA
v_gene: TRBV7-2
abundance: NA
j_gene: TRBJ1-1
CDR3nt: TGTGCCAGCAGCCCCCAAAGGAGGGCTGAAGCTTTCTTT
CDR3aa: CASSPQRRAEAFF